This T cell receptor (beta chain) is from a study of blood T cell repertoires in COVID-19. With 4 bases clipped from V and 8 bases from J, the junction kept 10 bases outside the gene matches. CDR1 and CDR2 (germline): SGHDN, FVKESK. This CDR3 comprises 14 residues. Data came from immunoSEQ multiplex PCR; TCRdb stores just in-frame clones and leaves some out. In the table there are under 200,000 clones, approximately 82% of which are singletons. The study drew participants aged about 18 to 90 years from under 30 US areas. This clonotype originated in a woman aged 60-75 years with acute COVID-19. The V and J genes are TRBV14 and TRBJ1-2, with 7 bases aligning to TRBD1. Sequencing input: PBMCs or T cells enriched from blood (not recorded which). The CDR3 DNA reads as TGTGCCAGCAGCCGACAGGGACGTTCCCCGGGCTACACCTTC. Its protein is CASSRQGRSPGYTF. Drawing the rest from reference TRBV14 and TRBJ1-2, the complete variable domain is EAGVTQFPSHSVIEKGQTVTLRCDPISGHDNLYWYRRVMGKEIKFLLHFVKESKQDESGMPNNRFLAERTGGTYSTLKVQPAELEDSGVYFCASSRQGRSPGYTFGSGTRLTVV.